This TCR beta chain was identified in a study of T cells in localized non-small cell lung cancer. Notes on the study in general: Heterogeneity cannot be ruled out, as sequencing used one tumor region only.

Remarks on this clone: As yet, its antigen is unknown.

Germline V CDR1 and CDR2: MRHNA, SNTAGT. The CDR3 spans 15 residues. V was clipped by 5 bases and J by 5 bases, with 15 bases between them. Clones were sequenced by immunoSEQ multiplex PCR, and TCRdb holds only the in-frame ones, with some missing. The repertoire includes 25,000 to 30,000 clones, approximately 90% of them detected once, and less than 3.5% sits in the top ten. The source was peripheral blood, collected before any cancer treatment. The chain employs TRBV6-4 and TRBJ2-2, with D possibly being TRBD1 (6 bases). This sequence originates from a woman between 18 and 55 years old with stage I lung adenocarcinoma. CDR3 bases: TGTGCCAGCAGTTTCCGAGGGGGTTATACCGGGGAGCTGTTTTTT. It encodes CASSFRGGYTGELFF.